There are a few counts of the clone carrying this TCR beta chain. Antigen unknown. Germline trimming cut 6 bases from V and 5 bases from J; bases unmatched to any gene: 9. The CDR3 is made up of 15 amino acids. CDR1 is SQVTM, CDR2 ANQGSEA, per germline. The sample originates from a study of early T cells in non-severe SARS-CoV-2 infection. Looking at the study overall: The chains were unpaired, and the sequenced material was bulk RNA from unsorted whole blood. General observations from the study: In VDJdb matching, anti-spike CD8 responses were favored while private and CD4 specificities went missing.

Unique molecular identifier tags were affixed to discrete cDNA molecules. TCRdb independently ran MiXCR on the 5' RACE reads; one entry per CDR3 protein. The profile shows nearly 60,000 distinct CDR3 sequences, about an eighth of them singletons. The chain has TRBV29-1 and TRBJ2-5; 13 positions agree with TRBD2. Sequencing was performed on whole blood. The sequence was collected from an adult who was a healthcare worker with PCR-confirmed SARS-CoV-2 infection or an uninfected control (not recorded which). In nucleotides, the CDR3 is TGCAGCGTCCGACTAGCGGGAGGCTATAGGGAGACCCAGTACTTC. As protein: CSVRLAGGYRETQYF.